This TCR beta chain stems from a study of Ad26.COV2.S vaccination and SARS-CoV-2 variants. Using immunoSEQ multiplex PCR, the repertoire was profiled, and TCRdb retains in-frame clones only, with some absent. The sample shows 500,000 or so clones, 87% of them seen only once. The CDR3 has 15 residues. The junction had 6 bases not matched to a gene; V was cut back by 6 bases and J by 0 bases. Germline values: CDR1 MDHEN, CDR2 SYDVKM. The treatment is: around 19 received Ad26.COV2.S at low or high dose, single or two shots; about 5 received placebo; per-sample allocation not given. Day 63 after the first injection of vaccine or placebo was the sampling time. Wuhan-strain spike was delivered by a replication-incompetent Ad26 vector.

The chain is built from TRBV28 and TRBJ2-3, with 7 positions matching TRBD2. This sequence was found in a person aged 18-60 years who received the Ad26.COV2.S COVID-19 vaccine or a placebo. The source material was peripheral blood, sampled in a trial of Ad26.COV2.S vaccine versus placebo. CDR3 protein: CASSVLAESTDTQYF. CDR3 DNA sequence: TGTGCCAGCAGCGTTCTAGCGGAGAGCACAGATACGCAGTATTTT.